The 27 T cell receptor beta chains below all came from one sample that was sequenced in a study of T cells in Graves' hyperthyroidism and ophthalmopathy (dated by TCRdb to about 2019). The library was generated by multiplex PCR. Data came from an Illumina HiSeq 2000. Amplification of TCR beta CDR3 regions was carried out from RNA transcripts. The first round of RT-PCR for the TCR CDR3 was performed with the HTBI primer set and the Qiagen OneStep RT-PCR kit. TCRdb cleaned the public reads at Q25 with fastp, built clones with MiXCR and kept in-frame beta chains. Every CDR3 protein is listed once, alongside the most common genes and DNA of its rows. Recorded for this sample are hundreds of thousands of distinct CDR3 sequences; roughly a fifth of them occurred a single time. Jointly, the top ten make up roughly 40% of the sample. The sequenced sample was blood. The receptors shown here come from a man aged 45-60 years with Graves' ophthalmopathy.

To note about this clonotype: This may come from a read error, since a much larger clone is one base off. V gene TRBV6-2 or TRBV6-3 combines with J gene TRBJ2-7; D remains unclear. V lost 2 bases and J lost 5, with 19 bases in between. CDR3 length: 16 residues. Per the germline V gene, CDR1 is MNHEY and CDR2 is SVGEGT. CDR3 in amino acids: CASSYSSRTYPDEQYF. In DNA form, the CDR3 reads TGTGCCAGCAGTTACAGTTCTAGGACCTATCCAGACGAGCAGTACTTC.

In the case of this clonotype: A much larger clone differs by one base, so this may be a read error. The chain combines TRBV28 with TRBJ1-6; D uncertain. From germline, CDR1 is MDHEN and CDR2 SYDVKM. The CDR3 is 15 amino acids. V dropped 1 base and J dropped 5 bases, with 9 bases sitting between them. CDR3 sequence (DNA): TGTGCCAGCAGTTTATTCGCCGGGGATAATTCACCCCTCCACTTT. Its translation: CASSLFAGDNSPLHF.

The chain combines TRBV15 with TRBJ1-5; D is undetermined. CDR1 is LNHNV and CDR2 is YYDKDF in the germline V gene (reference sequence). The CDR3 length is 17 residues. The ends were cut back, 0 bases at V and 0 bases at J, with 12 bases in the middle. The CDR3 nucleotides read TGTGCCACCAGCAGAGATTGGGAGGGCGGTAGCAATCAGCCCCAGCATTTT. Translated: CATSRDWEGGSNQPQHF.

This clonotype was counted ten times or more. The CDR3 here is CAISESSNNYGYTF. CDR3 nucleotide sequence: TGTGCCATCAGTGAGTCGAGCAACAACTATGGCTACACCTTC. V usage is TRBV10-3 and J usage is TRBJ1-2; D not resolved. V gave up 0 bases and J gave up 2 bases, with 7 bases separating them. Germline V gives CDR1 ENHRY, CDR2 SYGVKD. The length of the CDR3 is 14 residues.

This clonotype showed up just a few times. This sequence joins TRBV3-1 and TRBJ2-6, with TRBD2 matching 10 bases. The V and J ends lost 4 bases and 5 bases, in that order; junction bases with no gene match: 8. The CDR3 totals 17 residues. Germline V gives CDR1 LGHDT, CDR2 YNNKEL (reference sequence). DNA of the CDR3: TGTGCCAGCAGCCGGGGAGGAGCGGGAGGGTGGGCCAACGTCCTGACTTTC. Translation gives CASSRGGAGGWANVLTF.

This clonotype was seen a handful of times. The chain couples TRBV28 to TRBJ1-2, with D possibly TRBD1 on 6 matching bases. The V and J ends lost 6 bases and 7 bases respectively, with 18 bases between them. Germline loops: CDR1 MDHEN, CDR2 SYDVKM. This CDR3 comprises 14 residues. The DNA for the CDR3 is TGTGCCAGCAGCCCTTCGGGGGGCGTTAGTGGCTACACCTTC. This sequence encodes CASSPSGGVSGYTF.

This clonotype has a handful of counts. The gene calls are TRBV28 and TRBJ1-3; D is uncertain. This CDR3 is built from 15 residues. V was clipped by 3 bases and J by 2 bases, with 11 bases between them. Germline V lookup: CDR1 MDHEN, CDR2 SYDVKM. CDR3 sequence (DNA): TGTGCCAGCAGTTTTTGGTCAGGTACTGGAAACACCATATATTTT. It translates to CASSFWSGTGNTIYF.

Remarks on this clonotype: Sequence at one end of the junction differs from germline and may be a read error. The chain uses TRBV19 and TRBJ1-1; 7 nucleotides agree with TRBD1. Germline lookup yields CDR1 LNHDA and CDR2 SQIVND (reference sequence). The CDR3 extends over 14 amino acids. The CDR3, as DNA: TGTGCCAGTAGTATAGGGCAGGGGGTCACTGGAGCTTTCTTT. It specifies CASSIGQGVTGAFF.

This clonotype was picked up a small number of times. The CDR3: CASSLGSSPLHF. The CDR3 DNA sequence: TGTGCCAGCAGCTTGGGGTCTTCACCCCTCCACTTT. V is TRBV27 and J is TRBJ1-6; D not certain. V lost 6 bases, J lost 9 bases, and 9 bases lay in between. The germline V gene has CDR1 MNHEY and CDR2 SMNVEV (reference sequence). The CDR3 sequence is 12 residues long.

The genes are TRBV6-1 and TRBJ2-5; a possible D gene is TRBD2 (5 bases). Germline V CDR1 and CDR2: MNHNS, SASEGT. Trimming took off 1 base at V and 3 bases at J, with 9 bases between the two ends. The CDR3 sequence is 14 residues long. In DNA, the CDR3 is TGTGCCAGCAGTGAAGTATCGGGAAAAGAGACCCAGTACTTC. As protein: CASSEVSGKETQYF.

This clonotype was seen many times. This chain links TRBV2 with TRBJ2-5, with D perhaps TRBD1 or TRBD2 (5 bases each). The V gene's germline CDR1 is SNHLY and CDR2 FYNNEI. This CDR3 has 14 residues. Deletions cut 5 bases from V and 5 bases from J, with 15 bases between. The CDR3 loop reads CASSWAEWGETQYF. The CDR3, as DNA: TGTGCCAGCAGTTGGGCGGAGTGGGGGGAGACCCAGTACTTC.

This sequence joins TRBV28 and TRBJ1-2; D gene unclear. CDR1 is MDHEN and CDR2 is SYDVKM in the germline V gene. Trimming shortened V by 4 bases and J by 8 bases, and 11 bases separated the two germline ends. The CDR3 spans 12 residues. CDR3 sequence: CASSSVPSGYTF. The CDR3 coding sequence is TGTGCCAGCAGTTCAGTTCCATCCGGCTACACCTTC.

This chain joins TRBV28 and TRBJ2-7, with 13 bases lining up with TRBD2. The CDR3 covers 16 residues. Germline trimming cut 4 bases from V and 6 bases from J; bases unmatched to any gene: 9. CDR1 and CDR2 (germline): MDHEN, SYDVKM. In DNA, the CDR3 is TGTGCCAGCAGTTCCCCCGGGACTAGCGGGAAGGGCGAGCAGTACTTC. Amino acids: CASSSPGTSGKGEQYF.

This clonotype came up a few times. This sequence joins TRBV10-3 and TRBJ1-2, with D unclear. The CDR3 runs to 13 residues. Per the germline V gene, CDR1 is ENHRY and CDR2 is SYGVKD. Trimming left V 0 bases short and J 7 bases short, with 9 bases between. The CDR3 coding sequence is TGTGCCATCAGTGAGTCGACGGTTCTTGGCTACACCTTC. It codes for CAISESTVLGYTF.

This clonotype is a singleton in its sample. CDR3 loop: CASSQPFAGGNTIYF. The CDR3 nucleotides are TGTGCCAGCAGCCAGCCCTTTGCAGGAGGAAACACCATATATTTT. The chain is built from TRBV3-1 and TRBJ1-3; no definite D call. Germline loops: CDR1 LGHDT, CDR2 YNNKEL (reference sequence). This CDR3 contains 15 residues. The V end was cut by 3 bases, the J end by 4 bases, with 13 bases between.

This clonotype has just a few counts. The chain is built from TRBV6-5 and TRBJ2-3, with D possibly being TRBD1 (6 bases). This CDR3 is built from 14 residues. Germline V gives CDR1 MNHEY, CDR2 SVGAGI. V lost 5 bases, J lost 5 bases, and 14 bases lay in between. The CDR3 spells CASSSRQVRDTQYF. CDR3 sequence (DNA): TGTGCCAGCAGTAGTCGACAGGTTAGAGATACGCAGTATTTT.

This sequence joins TRBV2 and TRBJ2-2; TRBD1 matches 12 bases. The CDR3 extends over 15 amino acids. The V segment lost 6 bases and the J segment 8 bases; nucleotides outside the gene matches: 7. The germline V gene has CDR1 SNHLY and CDR2 FYNNEI. The CDR3: CASRGTGGGTGELFF. DNA of the CDR3: TGTGCCAGCAGGGGGACAGGGGGCGGAACGGGGGAGCTGTTTTTT.

This clonotype was observed many times. J is TRBJ2-7 and V is TRBV5-1; a weak D match, TRBD1 (5 bases). V was clipped by 2 bases and J by 2 bases, with 14 bases between them. The CDR3 runs 15 residues. Germline loops: CDR1 SGHRS, CDR2 YFSETQ. The CDR3 coding sequence is TGCGCCAGCAGCTTTGCAGGGTTGGGGCCCTACGAGCAGTACTTC. This translates into CASSFAGLGPYEQYF. Looking up the rest from reference TRBV5-1 and TRBJ2-7 gives the full variable domain: KAGVTQTPRYLIKTRGQQVTLSCSPISGHRSVSWYQQTPGQGLQFLFEYFSETQRNKGNFPGRFSGRQFSNSRSEMNVSTLELGDSALYLCASSFAGLGPYEQYFGPGTRLTVT.

The rearrangement joins TRBV28 to TRBJ2-3, with 11 nucleotides matching TRBD2. The CDR3 runs to 16 residues. Per germline, CDR1 MDHEN and CDR2 SYDVKM. The junction had 4 bases not matched to a gene; V was cut back by 3 bases and J by 2 bases. The CDR3 reads CASSLVTSGITDTQYF. CDR3 DNA sequence: TGTGCCAGCAGTTTGGTGACTAGCGGGATCACAGATACGCAGTATTTT.

The CDR3 reads CASSPGPRYEEQFF. DNA of the CDR3: TGTGCCAGCTCACCAGGGCCACGGTACGAGGAGCAGTTCTTC. The rearrangement uses TRBV18 and TRBJ2-1; unclear D gene. CDR1 is KGHSH and CDR2 is LQKENI in the germline V gene. The CDR3 contains 14 residues. The ends were cut back, 2 bases at V and 10 bases at J, with 15 bases in the middle.

This clonotype showed up many times. V is TRBV5-1 and J is TRBJ2-7, with 13 bases fitting TRBD2. The trim removed 3 bases at V and 2 bases at J, leaving 11 bases unmatched. Germline V gene data show CDR1 as SGHRS and CDR2 as YFSETQ. This CDR3 spans 18 amino acids. CDR3 sequence: CASSSGLAGEKRTYEQYF. The CDR3 DNA reads as TGCGCCAGCAGCTCCGGACTAGCGGGAGAGAAAAGGACCTACGAGCAGTACTTC.

This clonotype was found many times. CDR3 sequence reads: CASSLSQAVGFNEQFF. CDR3 sequence (DNA): TGTGCCAGCAGCTTGAGCCAAGCGGTAGGGTTCAATGAGCAGTTCTTC. The chain recombines TRBV11-2 with TRBJ2-1; TRBD2 is a possible D gene (5 bases). The CDR3 extends over 16 amino acids. Per the germline V gene, CDR1 is SGHAT and CDR2 is FQNNGV. Trimming removed 3 bases from V and 6 bases from J, with 18 bases in between.

The J gene is TRBJ2-1, the V gene TRBV19; a possible D gene is TRBD2 (6 bases). V was clipped by 6 bases and J by 5 bases, with 17 bases between them. This CDR3 has 15 amino acids. Germline CDR1 and CDR2: LNHDA and SQIVND (reference sequence). The CDR3 here is CASRSLRGLNNEQFF. CDR3 nucleotide sequence: TGTGCCAGTAGATCCCTTCGGGGACTTAACAATGAGCAGTTCTTC.

This clonotype was found many times. The V and J genes are TRBV2 and TRBJ1-1; 8 nucleotides agree with TRBD1. After removal of 1 base from V and 8 bases from J, the junction contained 15 bases not matched to a gene. The CDR3 runs 17 residues. Germline CDR1 is SNHLY and CDR2 is FYNNEI. The CDR3 here is CASSEDPDDRGILEAFF. CDR3 DNA: TGTGCCAGCAGTGAAGACCCAGACGACAGGGGAATCTTGGAAGCTTTCTTT.

This clonotype was seen many times. Mismatch with germline at one junction end may stem from a read error. The chain links TRBV12-3 or TRBV12-4 to TRBJ1-1, with a tentative D call TRBD1 (5 bases). The CDR3 is 14 amino acids. CDR3: CASSLVGGNTEAFF. DNA for the CDR3: TGCGCCAGCAGCTTGGTTGGGGGGAACACTGAAGCTTTCTTT.

This rearrangement joins TRBV9 to TRBJ2-5; TRBD2 agrees at 8 bases. The J segment lost 5 bases and the V segment lost 0 bases, leaving 0 bases of the junction unmatched. CDR3 length equals 13 residues. The germline V gene has CDR1 SGDLS and CDR2 YYNGEE. CDR3 bases: TGTGCCAGCAGCGTAGCGGGAGGGGAGACCCAGTACTTC. Translation: CASSVAGGETQYF.

J is TRBJ1-3 and V is TRBV28; weak D call: TRBD1 (5 bases). CDR3 length equals 15 residues. Trimming took 6 bases from V and 5 from J, leaving 17 bases between them. The germline CDR1 and CDR2 sequences are MDHEN and SYDVKM. The DNA of the CDR3 is TGTGCCAGCAGCCCCAAGACAGTAAAAAGAAACACCATATATTTT. Amino acid sequence: CASSPKTVKRNTIYF.